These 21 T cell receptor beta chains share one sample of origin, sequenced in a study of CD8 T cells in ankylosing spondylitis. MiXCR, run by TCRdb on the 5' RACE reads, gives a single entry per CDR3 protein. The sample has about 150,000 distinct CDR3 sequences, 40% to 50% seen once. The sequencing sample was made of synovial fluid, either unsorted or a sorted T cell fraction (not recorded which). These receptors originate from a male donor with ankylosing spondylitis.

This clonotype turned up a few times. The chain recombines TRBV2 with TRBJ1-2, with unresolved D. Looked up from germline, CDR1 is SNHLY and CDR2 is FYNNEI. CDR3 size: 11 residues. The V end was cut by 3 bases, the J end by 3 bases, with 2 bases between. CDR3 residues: CASSDHYGYTF. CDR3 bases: TGTGCCAGCAGTGACCACTATGGCTACACCTTC.

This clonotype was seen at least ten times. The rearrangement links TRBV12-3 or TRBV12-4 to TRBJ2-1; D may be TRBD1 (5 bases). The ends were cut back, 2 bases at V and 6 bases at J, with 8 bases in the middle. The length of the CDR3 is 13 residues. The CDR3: CASSLLGVNEQFF. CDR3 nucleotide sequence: TGTGCCAGCAGTTTATTAGGGGTCAATGAGCAGTTCTTC.

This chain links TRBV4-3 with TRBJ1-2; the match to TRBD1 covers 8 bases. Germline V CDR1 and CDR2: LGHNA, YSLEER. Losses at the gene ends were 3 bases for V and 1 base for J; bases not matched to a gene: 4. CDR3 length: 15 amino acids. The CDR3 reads CASSQSDRGNYGYTF. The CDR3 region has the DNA TGCGCCAGCAGCCAGAGTGACAGGGGTAACTATGGCTACACCTTC.

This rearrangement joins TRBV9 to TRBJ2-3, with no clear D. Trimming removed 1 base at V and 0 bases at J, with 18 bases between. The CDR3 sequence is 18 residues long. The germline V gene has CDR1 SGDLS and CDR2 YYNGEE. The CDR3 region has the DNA TGTGCCAGCAGCGTAAAGGACCCCGGTCTCAGAAGCACAGATACGCAGTATTTT. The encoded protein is CASSVKDPGLRSTDTQYF.

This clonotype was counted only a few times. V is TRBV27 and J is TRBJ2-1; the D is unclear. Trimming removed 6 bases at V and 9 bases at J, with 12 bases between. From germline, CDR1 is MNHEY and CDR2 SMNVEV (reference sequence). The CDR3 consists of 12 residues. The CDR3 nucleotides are TGTGCCAGCAGCCAGACCGGCCCTGAGCAGTTCTTC. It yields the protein CASSQTGPEQFF.

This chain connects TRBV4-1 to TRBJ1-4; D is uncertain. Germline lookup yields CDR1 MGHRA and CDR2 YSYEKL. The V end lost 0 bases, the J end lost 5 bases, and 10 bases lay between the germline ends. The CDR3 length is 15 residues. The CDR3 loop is CASSQEAGVNEKLFF. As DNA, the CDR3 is TGCGCCAGCAGCCAAGAAGCGGGAGTGAATGAAAAACTGTTTTTT.

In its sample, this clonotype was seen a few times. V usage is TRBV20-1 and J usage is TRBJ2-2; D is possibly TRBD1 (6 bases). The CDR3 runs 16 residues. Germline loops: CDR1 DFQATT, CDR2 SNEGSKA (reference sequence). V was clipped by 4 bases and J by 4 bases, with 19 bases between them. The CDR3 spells CSANFPWGLTTGELFF. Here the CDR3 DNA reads TGCAGTGCTAATTTCCCCTGGGGGCTGACCACCGGGGAGCTGTTTTTT.

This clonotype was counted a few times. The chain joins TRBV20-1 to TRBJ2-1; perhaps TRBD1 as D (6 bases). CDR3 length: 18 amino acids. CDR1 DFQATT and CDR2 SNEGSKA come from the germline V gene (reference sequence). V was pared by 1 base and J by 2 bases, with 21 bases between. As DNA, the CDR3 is TGCAGTGCTAGAGCCGCCCCCCGGGACAAGGGGCCCTACAATGAGCAGTTCTTC. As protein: CSARAAPRDKGPYNEQFF.

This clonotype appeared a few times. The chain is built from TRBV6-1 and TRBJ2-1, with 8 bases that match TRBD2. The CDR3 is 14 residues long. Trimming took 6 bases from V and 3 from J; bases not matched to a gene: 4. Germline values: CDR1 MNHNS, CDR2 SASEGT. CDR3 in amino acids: CASRLAGIYNEQFF. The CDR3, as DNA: TGTGCCAGCAGGCTAGCGGGTATCTACAATGAGCAGTTCTTC.

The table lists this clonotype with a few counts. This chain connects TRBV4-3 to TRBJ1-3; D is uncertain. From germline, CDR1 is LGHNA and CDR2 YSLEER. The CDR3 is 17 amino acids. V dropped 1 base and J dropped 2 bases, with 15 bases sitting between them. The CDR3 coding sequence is TGCGCCAGCAGCCAAGTCATGTCTTGGGGAGCTGGAAACACCATATATTTT. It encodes CASSQVMSWGAGNTIYF.

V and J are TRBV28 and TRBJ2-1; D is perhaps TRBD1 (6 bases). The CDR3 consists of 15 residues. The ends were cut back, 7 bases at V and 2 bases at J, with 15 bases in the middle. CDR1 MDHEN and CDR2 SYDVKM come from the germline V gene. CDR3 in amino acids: CASTSGHLTYNEQFF. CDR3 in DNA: TGTGCCAGCACCTCGGGACACCTAACCTACAATGAGCAGTTCTTC.

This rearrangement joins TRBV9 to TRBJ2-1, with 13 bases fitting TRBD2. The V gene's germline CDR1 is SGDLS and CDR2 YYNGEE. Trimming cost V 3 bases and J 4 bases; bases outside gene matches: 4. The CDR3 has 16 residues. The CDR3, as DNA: TGTGCCAGCAGCGCCGAGACTAGCGGGAGGTACAATGAGCAGTTCTTC. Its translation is CASSAETSGRYNEQFF.

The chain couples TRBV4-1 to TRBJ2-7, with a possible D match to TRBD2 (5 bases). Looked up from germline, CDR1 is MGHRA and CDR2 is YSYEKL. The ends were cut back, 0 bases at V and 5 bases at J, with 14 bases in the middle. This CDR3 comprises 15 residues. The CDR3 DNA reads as TGCGCCAGCAGCCAAGATCGGAGGAGTTTCCACGAGCAGTACTTC. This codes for CASSQDRRSFHEQYF.

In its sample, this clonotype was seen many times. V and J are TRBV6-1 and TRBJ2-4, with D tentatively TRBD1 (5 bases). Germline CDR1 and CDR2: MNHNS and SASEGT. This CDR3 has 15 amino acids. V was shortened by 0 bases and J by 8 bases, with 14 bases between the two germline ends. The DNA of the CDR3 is TGTGCCAGCAGTGAAGCGGGCAGGGCTGGGGACATTCAGTACTTC. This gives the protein CASSEAGRAGDIQYF.

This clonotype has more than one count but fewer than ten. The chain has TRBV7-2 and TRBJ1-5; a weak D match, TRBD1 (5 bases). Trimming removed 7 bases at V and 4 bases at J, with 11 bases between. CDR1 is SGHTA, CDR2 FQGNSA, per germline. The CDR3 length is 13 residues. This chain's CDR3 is CASTIKGNQPQHF. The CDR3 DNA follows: TGTGCCAGCACCATAAAGGGGAATCAGCCCCAGCATTTT.

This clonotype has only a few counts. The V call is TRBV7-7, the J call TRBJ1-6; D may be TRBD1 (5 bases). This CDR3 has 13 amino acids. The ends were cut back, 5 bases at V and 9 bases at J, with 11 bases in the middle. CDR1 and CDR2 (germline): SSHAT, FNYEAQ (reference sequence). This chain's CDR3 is CASSPRGSSPLHF. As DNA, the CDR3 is TGTGCCAGCAGCCCCCGGGGGAGTTCACCCCTCCACTTT.

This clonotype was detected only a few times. The CDR3 region is CASSLTPPGKGEKLFF. For the CDR3, the DNA is TGTGCCAGCAGCTTAACCCCCCCGGGTAAAGGTGAAAAACTGTTTTTT. V usage is TRBV7-3 and J usage is TRBJ1-4; no clear D. The V gene's germline CDR1 is SGHTA and CDR2 FQGTGA. Trimming removed 0 bases from V and 7 bases from J, with 15 bases in between. The CDR3 runs to 16 residues.

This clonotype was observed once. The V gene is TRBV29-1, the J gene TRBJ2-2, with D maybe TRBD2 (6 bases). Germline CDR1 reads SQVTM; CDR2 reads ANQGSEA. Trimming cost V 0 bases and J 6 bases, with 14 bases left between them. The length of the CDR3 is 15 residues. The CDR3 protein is CSVEDSERVAGELFF. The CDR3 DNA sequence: TGCAGCGTTGAAGATAGTGAGCGGGTGGCCGGGGAGCTGTTTTTT.

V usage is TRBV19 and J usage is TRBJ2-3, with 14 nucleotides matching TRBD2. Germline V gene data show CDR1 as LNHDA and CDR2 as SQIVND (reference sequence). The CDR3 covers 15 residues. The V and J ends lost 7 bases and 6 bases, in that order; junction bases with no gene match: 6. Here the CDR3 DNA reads TGTGCCAGTAAGACTAGCGGGGGGGCCTTGGATACGCAGTATTTT. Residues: CASKTSGGALDTQYF.

CDR3 sequence reads: CASSLRLTSGGYEQYF. As DNA, the CDR3 is TGTGCCAGCAGTTTACGTCTGACTAGCGGGGGTTACGAGCAGTACTTC. The gene calls are TRBV12-3 or TRBV12-4 and TRBJ2-7, with 12 positions matching TRBD2. This CDR3 is built from 16 residues. V was pared by 2 bases and J by 4 bases, with 6 bases of the junction left unmatched.

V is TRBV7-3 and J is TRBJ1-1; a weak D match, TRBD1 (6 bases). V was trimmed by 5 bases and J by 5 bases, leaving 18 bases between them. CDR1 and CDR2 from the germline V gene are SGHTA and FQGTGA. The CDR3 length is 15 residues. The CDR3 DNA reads TGTGCCAGCAGCAGTTATGGGGGGGCCGGAACTGAAGCTTTCTTT. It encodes CASSSYGGAGTEAFF.